This passage covers 10 T cell receptor beta chains from one sample sequenced in a study of blood T cell repertoires in COVID-19. The method was immunoSEQ multiplex PCR; TCRdb's version includes in-frame clones alone and lacks a portion of them. The sample holds 140,000 to 150,000 clones, 81% seen once. Sample: peripheral blood. The receptor set was obtained from a human donor with acute or convalescent COVID-19. The donor label of this sample is uncertain.

This rearrangement joins TRBV2 to TRBJ1-5; tentatively, D is TRBD1 (5 bases). This CDR3 is built from 14 residues. Trimming left V 4 bases short and J 0 bases short, with 7 bases between. Germline CDR1 SNHLY, CDR2 FYNNEI. The CDR3 reads CASSGGSSNQPQHF. CDR3 DNA sequence: TGTGCCAGCAGTGGGGGCAGTAGCAATCAGCCCCAGCATTTT. Based on the CDR3 plus reference TRBV2 and TRBJ1-5, the full variable domain is EPEVTQTPSHQVTQMGQEVILRCVPISNHLYFYWYRQILGQKVEFLVSFYNNEISEKSEIFDDQFSVERPDGSNFTLKIRSTKLEDSAMYFCASSGGSSNQPQHFGDGTRLSIL.

V is TRBV19 and J is TRBJ1-2; D may be TRBD1 (6 bases). The CDR3 loop spans 13 amino acids. CDR1 is LNHDA and CDR2 is SQIVND in the germline V gene (reference sequence). The germline V and J ends were trimmed by 5 bases and 4 bases, with 11 bases remaining between them. The DNA of the CDR3 is TGTGCCAGTAGTGCGCCCAGGGGCTATGGCTACACCTTC. This gives the protein CASSAPRGYGYTF.

The chain combines TRBV6-6 with TRBJ2-1; 9 bases map to TRBD2. The CDR3 is made up of 15 amino acids. Germline CDR1 MNHNY, CDR2 SVGAGI (reference sequence). Trimming took 5 bases from V and 5 from J; bases not matched to a gene: 7. The CDR3 bases are TGTGCCAGCAGTCTTAGCGGGGGCCCGCACAATGAGCAGTTCTTC. This encodes CASSLSGGPHNEQFF.

The J gene is TRBJ1-2, the V gene TRBV6-5; D uncertain. Trimming shortened V by 7 bases and J by 5 bases, and 14 bases separated the two germline ends. Germline V CDR1 and CDR2: MNHEY, SVGAGI. The CDR3 has 13 amino acids. CDR3 nucleotides: TGTGCCAGCAAACCCTTGAGGCGTTATGGCTACACCTTC. It yields the protein CASKPLRRYGYTF.

The rearrangement uses TRBV5-5 and TRBJ1-2; 8 nucleotides agree with TRBD1. CDR1 SGHKS and CDR2 YYEKEE come from the germline V gene (reference sequence). V shed 4 bases and J 2 bases; nucleotides not matched to a gene: 4. The CDR3 is 14 residues long. As DNA, the CDR3 is TGTGCCAGCAGCCTTGACAGGGGAAACTATGGCTACACCTTC. It yields the protein CASSLDRGNYGYTF.

J is TRBJ2-7 and V is TRBV13, with 10 positions matching TRBD1. J lost 6 bases, V lost 0 bases, and 2 bases had no gene match. CDR3 size: 14 residues. Germline V lookup: CDR1 PRHDT, CDR2 FYEKMQ (reference sequence). CDR3 in amino acids: CASSLGGDRGEQYV. The CDR3 DNA follows: TGTGCCAGCAGCTTAGGCGGGGACAGGGGCGAGCAGTACGTC.

The V call is TRBV25-1, the J call TRBJ1-1, with D possibly being TRBD1 (5 bases). CDR3 length equals 15 residues. Germline assignment: CDR1 MGHDK and CDR2 SYGVNS. The ends were cut back, 7 bases at V and 0 bases at J, with 15 bases in the middle. This chain's CDR3 is CASTPWGGMNTEAFF. Written as DNA, the CDR3 is TGTGCCAGCACCCCGTGGGGGGGGATGAACACTGAAGCTTTCTTT.

This clone was detected only a few times. The V and J genes are TRBV2 and TRBJ2-2; D unresolved. The CDR3 spans 15 residues. V was pared by 7 bases and J by 0 bases, with 12 bases between. The germline gives CDR1 SNHLY, CDR2 FYNNEI. The CDR3 DNA sequence: TGTGCCAGCATCGGGTCAATAGCGAACACCGGGGAGCTGTTTTTT. It is translated as CASIGSIANTGELFF.

The V call is TRBV6-5, the J call TRBJ2-2; possibly TRBD1 for D (5 bases). Germline V gene data show CDR1 as MNHEY and CDR2 as SVGAGI. There are 14 residues in the CDR3. Trimming pared 9 bases from V and 2 bases from J, leaving 13 bases between. The DNA for the CDR3 is TGTGCCAGTCACCTCGGACAAAACACCGGGGAGCTGTTTTTT. It encodes CASHLGQNTGELFF.

The chain is built from TRBV24-1 and TRBJ2-1, with TRBD1 identical over 9 bases. Looked up from germline, CDR1 is KGHDR and CDR2 is SFDVKD. V was clipped by 5 bases and J by 1 base; unmatched bases: 2. The CDR3 has 15 residues. The CDR3 reads CATSVGTGSYNEQFF. The CDR3 nucleotides read TGTGCCACCAGTGTCGGGACAGGGTCCTACAATGAGCAGTTCTTC.